A selection of T cell receptor beta chains follows, all from one sample in a study of T cell clones after liver transplantation. Generated by immunoSEQ multiplex PCR, the TCRdb table keeps only in-frame clones and is missing some. The sample lists 6,000 to 9,000 clones; 80% were seen once. The specimen was CD8+ T cells from blood, collected before liver transplant. These receptor sequences come from a human donor who received a liver transplant. CDR3s include the opening cysteine and the closing phenylalanine or tryptophan. Each record gives: D gene, V gene, J gene, clone size, CDR3 protein, CDR3 DNA. A D gene is named only where the DNA matches it firmly. Expanded clones get a size class; other rows say once, few or many, or leave the size out.

d_gene: TRBD1
v_gene: TRBV7-9
j_gene: TRBJ2-2
abundance: -
CDR3aa: CASNVGQDDTGELFF
CDR3nt: TGTGCCAGCAACGTCGGACAGGACGACACCGGGGAGCTGTTTTTT

d_gene: TRBD1
v_gene: TRBV6-4
j_gene: TRBJ2-1
abundance: -
CDR3aa: CASSETGYNEQFF
CDR3nt: TGTGCCAGCAGTGAGACAGGGTACAATGAGCAGTTCTTC

d_gene: TRBD2
v_gene: TRBV4-1
j_gene: TRBJ2-7
abundance: -
CDR3aa: CASSPISGGDYEQYF
CDR3nt: TGCGCCAGCAGCCCGATCAGCGGGGGGGATTACGAGCAGTACTTC

d_gene: -
v_gene: TRBV27
j_gene: TRBJ1-6
abundance: -
CDR3aa: CASSLLIPASPLHF
CDR3nt: TGTGCCAGCAGTTTACTAATACCCGCTTCACCCCTCCACTTT

d_gene: -
v_gene: TRBV7-2
j_gene: TRBJ2-5
abundance: -
CDR3aa: CASSEQGGPETQYF
CDR3nt: TGTGCCAGCAGCGAACAGGGGGGGCCAGAGACCCAGTACTTC

d_gene: TRBD1
v_gene: TRBV15
j_gene: TRBJ1-2
abundance: -
CDR3aa: CATSRGQGAAYGYTF
CDR3nt: TGTGCCACCAGCAGAGGACAGGGAGCTGCCTATGGCTACACCTTC

d_gene: -
v_gene: TRBV10-1
j_gene: TRBJ2-1
abundance: -
CDR3aa: CASSDFQAPEQFF
CDR3nt: TGCGCCAGCAGTGACTTTCAGGCCCCTGAGCAGTTCTTC

d_gene: -
v_gene: TRBV30
j_gene: TRBJ2-3
abundance: -
CDR3aa: CAWSRLAGERTDTQYF
CDR3nt: TGTGCCTGGAGTCGACTCGCAGGGGAGCGAACAGATACGCAGTATTTT

d_gene: TRBD1
v_gene: TRBV2
j_gene: TRBJ2-7
abundance: -
CDR3aa: CASSENQGAAYEQYF
CDR3nt: TGTGCCAGCAGTGAAAATCAGGGGGCCGCCTACGAGCAGTACTTC

d_gene: -
v_gene: TRBV27
j_gene: TRBJ2-2
abundance: -
CDR3aa: CASSPNTGELFF
CDR3nt: TGTGCCAGCAGTCCTAACACCGGGGAGCTGTTTTTT

d_gene: -
v_gene: TRBV5-4
j_gene: TRBJ1-2
abundance: -
CDR3aa: CASSLNLNYGYTF
CDR3nt: TGTGCCAGCAGTTTGAACCTAAACTATGGCTACACCTTC

d_gene: -
v_gene: TRBV6-1
j_gene: TRBJ2-7
abundance: -
CDR3aa: CASSEERRREQYF
CDR3nt: TGTGCCAGCAGTGAAGAGAGGAGGCGCGAGCAGTACTTC

d_gene: -
v_gene: TRBV27
j_gene: TRBJ2-7
abundance: -
CDR3aa: CASSPTAAYEQYF
CDR3nt: TGTGCCAGCAGCCCGACAGCAGCCTACGAGCAGTACTTC

d_gene: TRBD1
v_gene: TRBV7-9
j_gene: TRBJ1-1
abundance: -
CDR3aa: CASSPTGLNTEAFF
CDR3nt: TGTGCCAGCAGCCCGACAGGGTTGAACACTGAAGCTTTCTTT

d_gene: TRBD2
v_gene: TRBV27
j_gene: TRBJ2-1
abundance: -
CDR3aa: CASRRLAGGSNEQFF
CDR3nt: TGTGCCAGCAGAAGACTAGCGGGGGGGAGTAATGAGCAGTTCTTC

d_gene: TRBD1
v_gene: TRBV9
j_gene: TRBJ2-1
abundance: few
CDR3aa: CASSPPSGGGYNEQFF
CDR3nt: TGTGCCAGCAGCCCACCCTCAGGGGGTGGGTACAATGAGCAGTTCTTC

d_gene: -
v_gene: TRBV4-1
j_gene: TRBJ2-7
abundance: few
CDR3aa: CASSPDNSYEQYF
CDR3nt: TGCGCCAGCAGCCCCGACAACTCCTACGAGCAGTACTTC

d_gene: TRBD1
v_gene: TRBV6-5
j_gene: TRBJ1-4
abundance: few
CDR3aa: CASKNTGGREKLFF
CDR3nt: TGTGCCAGCAAAAACACAGGGGGGCGTGAAAAACTGTTTTTT

d_gene: -
v_gene: TRBV5-6
j_gene: TRBJ2-7
abundance: -
CDR3aa: CASSLISGEQYF
CDR3nt: TGTGCCAGCAGCTTGATAAGCGGAGAGCAGTACTTC

d_gene: -
v_gene: TRBV27
j_gene: TRBJ2-7
abundance: -
CDR3aa: CASSTGYYEQYF
CDR3nt: TGTGCCAGCAGTACAGGTTACTACGAGCAGTACTTC

d_gene: TRBD1
v_gene: TRBV11-2
j_gene: TRBJ2-2
abundance: -
CDR3aa: CASSLGQGIGELFF
CDR3nt: TGTGCCAGCAGCTTGGGACAGGGAATCGGGGAGCTGTTTTTT

d_gene: TRBD1
v_gene: TRBV7-9
j_gene: TRBJ2-1
abundance: -
CDR3aa: CASSSKTGPNEQFF
CDR3nt: TGTGCCAGCAGCTCCAAGACAGGGCCGAATGAGCAGTTCTTC

d_gene: -
v_gene: TRBV27
j_gene: TRBJ1-2
abundance: -
CDR3aa: CASSSIGGYGYTF
CDR3nt: TGTGCCAGCAGTTCCATTGGCGGGTATGGCTACACCTTC

d_gene: -
v_gene: TRBV6-5
j_gene: TRBJ2-7
abundance: -
CDR3aa: CASSLGLQPYEQYF
CDR3nt: TGTGCCAGCAGTTTGGGACTTCAGCCCTACGAGCAGTACTTC

d_gene: -
v_gene: TRBV29-1
j_gene: TRBJ2-3
abundance: -
CDR3aa: CSVDPDLFTDTQYF
CDR3nt: TGCAGCGTTGACCCAGATTTATTCACAGATACGCAGTATTTT

d_gene: TRBD1
v_gene: TRBV2
j_gene: TRBJ2-7
abundance: -
CDR3aa: CASSLTGGYEQYF
CDR3nt: TGTGCCAGCAGTTTGACAGGGGGCTACGAGCAGTACTTC

d_gene: TRBD1
v_gene: TRBV7-8
j_gene: TRBJ1-2
abundance: -
CDR3aa: CASSQGETNYGYTF
CDR3nt: TGTGCCAGCAGCCAGGGGGAGACTAACTATGGCTACACCTTC

d_gene: -
v_gene: TRBV6-1
j_gene: TRBJ1-2
abundance: few
CDR3aa: CASSEAPGAGYGYTF
CDR3nt: TGTGCCAGCAGTGAAGCGCCAGGGGCCGGCTATGGCTACACCTTC

d_gene: TRBD2
v_gene: TRBV7-9
j_gene: TRBJ2-7
abundance: -
CDR3aa: CASSPRTSFEYEQYF
CDR3nt: TGTGCCAGCAGCCCACGGACTAGCTTTGAATACGAGCAGTACTTC

d_gene: -
v_gene: TRBV5-4
j_gene: TRBJ2-7
abundance: -
CDR3aa: CASSSLGHYEQYF
CDR3nt: TGTGCCAGCAGCTCCCTAGGACATTACGAGCAGTACTTC

d_gene: -
v_gene: TRBV7-3
j_gene: TRBJ2-3
abundance: -
CDR3aa: CASSPARGAPDTQYF
CDR3nt: TGTGCCAGCAGCCCGGCACGGGGGGCCCCAGATACGCAGTATTTT

d_gene: -
v_gene: TRBV5-1
j_gene: TRBJ1-5
abundance: -
CDR3aa: CALVGGCCNQPQHF
CDR3nt: TGCGCGTTAGTAGGGGGTTGTTGCAATCAGCCCCAGCATTTT

d_gene: -
v_gene: TRBV15
j_gene: TRBJ1-1
abundance: -
CDR3aa: CATSRDQEGNTEAFF
CDR3nt: TGTGCCACCAGCAGAGATCAAGAGGGGAACACTGAAGCTTTCTTT

d_gene: TRBD2
v_gene: TRBV7-9
j_gene: TRBJ2-2
abundance: -
CDR3aa: CASSFSGGPATGELFF
CDR3nt: TGTGCCAGCAGCTTTAGCGGGGGCCCCGCCACCGGGGAGCTGTTTTTT

d_gene: TRBD1
v_gene: TRBV28
j_gene: TRBJ1-5
abundance: -
CDR3aa: CASSPDRGYDQPQHF
CDR3nt: TGTGCCAGCAGCCCGGACAGGGGGTATGATCAGCCCCAGCATTTT

d_gene: TRBD2
v_gene: TRBV2
j_gene: TRBJ2-2
abundance: -
CDR3aa: CASSAWGSGGTNTGELFF
CDR3nt: TGTGCCAGCAGTGCGTGGGGTAGCGGGGGGACCAACACCGGGGAGCTGTTTTTT

d_gene: TRBD1
v_gene: TRBV5-1
j_gene: TRBJ2-7
abundance: -
CDR3aa: CASSFLGQGNYEQYF
CDR3nt: TGCGCCAGCAGCTTCCTGGGACAGGGCAACTACGAGCAGTACTTC

d_gene: -
v_gene: TRBV13
j_gene: TRBJ2-7
abundance: once
CDR3aa: CASSTIPRSSYEQYF
CDR3nt: TGTGCCAGCAGCACTATACCGCGGTCTTCCTACGAGCAGTACTTC

d_gene: TRBD2
v_gene: TRBV28
j_gene: TRBJ2-2
abundance: -
CDR3aa: CASSLSGGGKTGELFF
CDR3nt: TGTGCCAGCAGTTTAAGTGGCGGGGGGAAAACCGGGGAGCTGTTTTTT

d_gene: TRBD2
v_gene: TRBV27
j_gene: TRBJ2-3
abundance: -
CDR3aa: CASSQNSGGAGDTQYF
CDR3nt: TGTGCCAGCAGTCAAAATAGCGGGGGGGCTGGGGATACGCAGTATTTT

d_gene: -
v_gene: TRBV19
j_gene: TRBJ2-2
abundance: -
CDR3aa: CASSILNTGELFF
CDR3nt: TGTGCCAGTAGTATTCTGAACACCGGGGAGCTGTTTTTT

d_gene: -
v_gene: TRBV6-6
j_gene: TRBJ1-5
abundance: -
CDR3aa: CASSYPQGGNQPQHF
CDR3nt: TGTGCCAGCAGTTACCCACAGGGCGGCAATCAGCCCCAGCATTTT

d_gene: -
v_gene: TRBV13
j_gene: TRBJ2-3
abundance: -
CDR3aa: CASSFQGTSTDTQYF
CDR3nt: TGTGCCAGCAGCTTCCAGGGGACGAGCACAGATACGCAGTATTTT

d_gene: TRBD1
v_gene: TRBV15
j_gene: TRBJ1-5
abundance: -
CDR3aa: CVFPGQGNPSNQPQHF
CDR3nt: TGTGTATTCCCGGGACAGGGGAACCCTAGCAATCAGCCCCAGCATTTT

d_gene: -
v_gene: TRBV29-1
j_gene: TRBJ2-7
abundance: -
CDR3aa: CSVEDWGRQTYEQYF
CDR3nt: TGCAGCGTTGAAGACTGGGGGCGGCAGACCTACGAGCAGTACTTC

d_gene: TRBD1
v_gene: TRBV27
j_gene: TRBJ2-7
abundance: hyperexpanded
CDR3aa: CASSLTLGTGGIEQYF
CDR3nt: TGTGCCAGCAGTCTGACCCTCGGGACAGGGGGGATCGAGCAGTACTTC

d_gene: -
v_gene: TRBV9
j_gene: TRBJ1-6
abundance: -
CDR3aa: CASTHGRGRNSPLHF
CDR3nt: TGTGCCAGCACCCACGGGAGGGGAAGAAATTCACCCCTCCACTTT

d_gene: -
v_gene: TRBV19
j_gene: TRBJ2-7
abundance: -
CDR3aa: CASSQPGAYEQYF
CDR3nt: TGTGCCAGTAGTCAACCGGGGGCCTACGAGCAGTACTTC

d_gene: TRBD1
v_gene: TRBV6-5
j_gene: TRBJ2-1
abundance: -
CDR3aa: CASSYQGANNEQFF
CDR3nt: TGTGCCAGCAGTTACCAGGGGGCTAACAATGAGCAGTTCTTC